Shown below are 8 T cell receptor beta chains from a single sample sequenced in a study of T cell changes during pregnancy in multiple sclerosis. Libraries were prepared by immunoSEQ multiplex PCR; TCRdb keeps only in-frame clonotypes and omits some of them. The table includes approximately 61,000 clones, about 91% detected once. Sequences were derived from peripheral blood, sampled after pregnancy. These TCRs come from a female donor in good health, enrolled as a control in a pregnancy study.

The CDR3 sequence: CSVAGLAVRGTDTQYF. In nucleotides, the CDR3 is TGCAGCGTTGCGGGACTAGCGGTACGAGGCACAGATACGCAGTATTTT. The rearrangement links TRBV29-1 to TRBJ2-3; 11 bases are a match to TRBD2. The CDR3 sequence is 16 residues long. Germline CDR1 SQVTM, CDR2 ANQGSEA. V lost 4 bases and J lost 1; bases outside the gene matches: 7.

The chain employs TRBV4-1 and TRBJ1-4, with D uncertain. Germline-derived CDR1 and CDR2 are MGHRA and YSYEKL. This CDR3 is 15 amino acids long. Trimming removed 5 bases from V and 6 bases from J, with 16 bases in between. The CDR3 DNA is TGCGCCAGCAGCGTTTGGTTTGAGGGAGATGAAAAACTGTTTTTT. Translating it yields CASSVWFEGDEKLFF.

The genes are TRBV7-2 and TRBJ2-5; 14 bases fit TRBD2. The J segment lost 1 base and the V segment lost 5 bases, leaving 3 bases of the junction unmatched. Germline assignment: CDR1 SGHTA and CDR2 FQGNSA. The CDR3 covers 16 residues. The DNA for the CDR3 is TGTGCCAGCAGCACGGGACTAGCGGGGGTCCAAGAGACCCAGTACTTC. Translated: CASSTGLAGVQETQYF.

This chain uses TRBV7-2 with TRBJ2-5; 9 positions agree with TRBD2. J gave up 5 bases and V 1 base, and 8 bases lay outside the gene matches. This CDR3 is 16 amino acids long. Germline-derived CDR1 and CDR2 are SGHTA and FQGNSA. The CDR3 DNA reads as TGTGCCAGCAGCTTAGGGGCGGGAGGGCCAATGGAGACCCAGTACTTC. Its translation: CASSLGAGGPMETQYF. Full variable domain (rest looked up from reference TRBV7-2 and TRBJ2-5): GAGVSQSPSNKVTEKGKDVELRCDPISGHTALYWYRQSLGQGLEFLIYFQGNSAPDKSGLPSDRFSAERTGGSVSTLTIQRTQQEDSAVYLCASSLGAGGPMETQYFGPGTRLLVL.

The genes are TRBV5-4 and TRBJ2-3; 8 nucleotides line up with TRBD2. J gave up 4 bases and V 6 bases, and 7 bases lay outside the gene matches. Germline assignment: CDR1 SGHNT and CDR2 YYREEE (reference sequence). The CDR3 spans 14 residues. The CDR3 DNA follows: TGTGCCAGCACCCCGGGACTAGACGCAGATACGCAGTATTTT. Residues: CASTPGLDADTQYF.

In DNA, the CDR3 is TGTGCCAGCAGTTTGGGGACAGATACAGATACGCAGTATTTT. It is translated as CASSLGTDTDTQYF. The chain joins TRBV6-4 to TRBJ2-3; 7 bases fit TRBD1. This CDR3 contains 14 residues. Germline assignment: CDR1 MRHNA and CDR2 SNTAGT. With V trimmed by 5 bases and J by 3 bases, 5 bases remained unmatched.

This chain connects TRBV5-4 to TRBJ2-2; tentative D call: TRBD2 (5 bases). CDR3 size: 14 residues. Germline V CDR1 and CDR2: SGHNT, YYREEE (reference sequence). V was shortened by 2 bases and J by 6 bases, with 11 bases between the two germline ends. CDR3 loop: CASSFSTGAGELFF. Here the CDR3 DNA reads TGTGCCAGCAGCTTCTCGACCGGGGCCGGGGAGCTGTTTTTT.

The CDR3 protein is CASSLDGNTEAFF. CDR3 coding DNA: TGTGCCAGCAGTCTAGACGGGAACACTGAAGCTTTCTTT. The chain employs TRBV6-6 and TRBJ1-1; no clear D gene. The CDR3 consists of 13 residues. Trimming took 5 bases from V and 1 from J, leaving 8 bases between them. CDR1 is MNHNY, CDR2 SVGAGI, per germline (reference sequence).